The entry below gives a single T cell receptor (beta chain) sequence along with its context. Its antigen is unknown. One base away there is no much larger clone; base qualities are not given. The data are from a study of shared clonotypes between healthy human individuals (dated by TCRdb to the early 2020s). About the full investigation: The cohort comprised a couple of women and a few men aged 18 to 49 years. Different laboratories and diverse techniques were used to prepare libraries and sequence TCR repertoires, to increase sequencing depth and limit assay-specific biases. Leukapheresis yielded between about 0.94 and 10 billion PBMCs per donor. For each donor, CD4 naive and CD4 memory were each given three plates, CD8 naive was given two plates, and CD8 memory was given one plate. The study deeply sequenced blood TCR repertoires of 5 or 6 healthy adults to estimate repertoire size and the extent of clonotype sharing between individuals.

Here is what the overall study found, with its caveats: Compared with non-shared clonotypes, the clonotypes found in all four sorted-subset donors had higher generation probabilities. Naive subsets generally had larger estimated clonotype richness than memory subsets. The small number of donors limited the genetic and exposure-history diversity represented. Sampling was restricted to blood, and TCR repertoires in tissue are likely to differ from TCR repertoires in blood. Rarefaction of sorted-subset datasets indicated incomplete sequencing despite the large sequencing depth. Based on pairwise subsampling, the degree of clonotype sharing among donors was expected to be affected by sequencing depth. Across several donors, around 5% of naive CD4, roughly 3.3% of naive CD8, about 2.3% of memory CD4, and under 0.45% of memory CD8 clonotypes were shared.

Using the deep immunoSEQ assay, TCR CDR3 regions were amplified from genomic DNA by multiplex PCR. For each cell subset, the extracted genomic DNA was distributed evenly across all wells of several immunoSEQ 96-well plates, and each plate served as one replicate. Each replicate PCR for sorted subsets received around 200 ng genomic DNA, equal to tens of thousands of T cell genomes. Purified libraries were quantified with a Qubit 3.0 fluorometer, sized on a Bioanalyzer 2100, and re-quantified with the KAPA Library Quantification kit. Every immunoSEQ 96-well plate was sequenced on a dedicated single-read 150-cycle Illumina NextSeq 550 flow cell. In the paper's pipeline: Because only junctional sequences without quality scores were contained in the immunoSEQ output, filtering matching that applied to full-length reads could not be performed. Sequences were annotated with PyIR, a Python wrapper for IgBLAST v1.9, and V/J genes and CDR3 were assigned using IMGT germline references. Reads with weak V/J assignments (E-value above 1e-6), missing CDR3, stop codons, out-of-frame junctions, or ambiguous translated residues were removed. V3J clonotypes were defined by identical inferred V gene, J gene, and CDR3 amino acid sequence. To compute the percentage overlap between repertoires, the number of shared unique clonotypes was divided by the size of the smaller repertoire. RTK rarefaction, the Chao1 estimator, and Recon v2.1 estimates of unobserved clonotypes were used to assess repertoire richness. OLGA was used to compute generation probabilities for all TCRbeta clonotypes that the gDNA method yielded from several donors. TCRdb stores this immuneACCESS table with in-frame sequences only. Part of the clones is absent; in the studies checked, under half of the shortfall reflects unresolved V genes, and no reason is known for the rest. Clone size and V and J calls were adopted from that table, with D and trimming inferred from the DNA. Counted in this sample were roughly 2 million clones; under 97% of them appeared once. The ten largest clones add up to less than 0.15% of the sample.

The donors were healthy, HIV-negative adults who had no recently reported acute infections or vaccinations. All donors were Caucasian adults living in Nashville, Tennessee, USA. CD4+ T cells were enriched by magnetic negative selection, after which naive cells were positively selected on CD45RA and the negative fraction was taken as the memory subset. Blood was obtained by leukapheresis, after which PBMCs were separated by Ficoll-Histopaque density gradient centrifugation and cryopreserved in liquid nitrogen vapor phase. Purity and quantity of every magnetically sorted T cell population were checked by analytical flow cytometry. Each sorted fraction had its genomic DNA isolated and then quantified by UV absorbance on a Nanodrop 2000c. Clipping removes 4 bases from V and 5 bases from J, with 12 as the unmatched junction base count. The CDR3 holds 16 amino acids from the cysteine to the phenylalanine. The retained sequence is limited to the CDR3, 48 bases, with the frame set at the first base. The germline V gene encodes CDR1 MNHEY and CDR2 SVGAGI.

The receptor comes from a man younger than 35 in good health. Sequences were obtained from naive CD4+ T cells sorted from blood. The cell subset or site label for this specimen denotes: CD45RA+ positively selected. Recombination joined TRBV6-5 with TRBJ2-7, with 9 bases aligning to TRBD1. At the DNA level, the sequence is TGTGCCAGCAGTTCCTCCCGGACAGGGGTTAACCACGAGCAGTACTTC. Translated, this is CASSSSRTGVNHEQYF.